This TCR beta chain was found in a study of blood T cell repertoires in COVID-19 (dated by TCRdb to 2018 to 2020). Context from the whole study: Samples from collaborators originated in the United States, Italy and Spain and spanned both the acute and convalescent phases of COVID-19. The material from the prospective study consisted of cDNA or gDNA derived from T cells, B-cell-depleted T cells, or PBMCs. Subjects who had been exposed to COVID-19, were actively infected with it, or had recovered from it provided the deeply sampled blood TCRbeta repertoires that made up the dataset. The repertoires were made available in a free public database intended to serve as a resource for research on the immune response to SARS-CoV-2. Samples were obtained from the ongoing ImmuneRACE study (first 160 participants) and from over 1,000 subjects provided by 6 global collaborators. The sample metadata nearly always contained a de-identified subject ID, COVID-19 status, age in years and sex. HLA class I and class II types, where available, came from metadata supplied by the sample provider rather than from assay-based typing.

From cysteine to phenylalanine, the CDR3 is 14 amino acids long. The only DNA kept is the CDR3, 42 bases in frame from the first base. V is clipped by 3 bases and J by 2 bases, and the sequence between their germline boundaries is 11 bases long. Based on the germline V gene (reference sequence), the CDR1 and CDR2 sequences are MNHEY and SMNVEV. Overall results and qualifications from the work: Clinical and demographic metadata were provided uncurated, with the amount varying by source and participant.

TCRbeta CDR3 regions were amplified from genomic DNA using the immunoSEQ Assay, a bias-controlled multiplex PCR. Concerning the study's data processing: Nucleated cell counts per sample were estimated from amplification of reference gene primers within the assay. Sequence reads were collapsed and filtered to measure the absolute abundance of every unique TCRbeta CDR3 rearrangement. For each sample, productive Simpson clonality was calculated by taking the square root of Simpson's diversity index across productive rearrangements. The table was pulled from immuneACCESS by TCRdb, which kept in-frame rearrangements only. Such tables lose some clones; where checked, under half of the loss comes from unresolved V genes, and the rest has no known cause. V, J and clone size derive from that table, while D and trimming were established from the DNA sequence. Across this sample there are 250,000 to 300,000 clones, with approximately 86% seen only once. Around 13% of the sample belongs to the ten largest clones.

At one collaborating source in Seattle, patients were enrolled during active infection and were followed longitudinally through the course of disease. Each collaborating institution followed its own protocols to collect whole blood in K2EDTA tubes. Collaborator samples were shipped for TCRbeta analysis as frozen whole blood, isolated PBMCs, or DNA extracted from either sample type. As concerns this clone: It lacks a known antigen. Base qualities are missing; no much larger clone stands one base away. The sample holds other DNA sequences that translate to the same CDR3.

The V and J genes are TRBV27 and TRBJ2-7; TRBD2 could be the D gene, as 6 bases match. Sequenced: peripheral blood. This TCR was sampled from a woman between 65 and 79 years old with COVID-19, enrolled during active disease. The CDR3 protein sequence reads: CASSFSRGPYEQYF. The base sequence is TGTGCCAGCAGTTTCTCGCGGGGCCCCTACGAGCAGTACTTC.